The 9 T cell receptor beta chains listed next were all sequenced from one sample in a study of cytomegalovirus exposure and HLA in healthy donors (dated by TCRdb to the late 2010s). The library was prepared using the immunoSEQ multiplex PCR assay. For the multiplex PCR, a mixture combining 60 forward primers for TCR Vbeta segments and 13 reverse primers for TCR Jbeta segments was used. Held by TCRdb, this immuneACCESS table contains in-frame sequences only and omits some clones. Under half of the omission traces to an unresolved V gene where checked; the cause of the rest is unknown. This sample holds about 140,000 clones; approximately 83% were observed only once. The ten largest account for about 3% of the sample. Sequencing input: PBMCs. The receptors shown here come from a male donor in good health and CMV-seronegative.

The rearrangement links TRBV7-8 to TRBJ1-3, with D perhaps matching TRBD1 (6 bases). V lost 3 bases, J lost 2 bases, and 17 bases lay in between. Per the germline V gene, CDR1 is SGHVS and CDR2 is FQNEAQ. This CDR3 comprises 17 residues. The CDR3, as DNA: TGTGCCAGCAGCTTGCTCGTCAGGACAGCTACTGGAAACACCATATATTTT. It codes for CASSLLVRTATGNTIYF.

This rearrangement joins TRBV6-5 to TRBJ2-2; 7 bases map to TRBD1. The V and J ends lost 2 bases and 1 base, in that order; junction bases with no gene match: 1. From germline, CDR1 is MNHEY and CDR2 SVGAGI. CDR3 size: 15 residues. The CDR3 DNA sequence: TGTGCCAGCAGTTACGGGACAGTGAACACCGGGGAGCTGTTTTTT. It translates to CASSYGTVNTGELFF.

The V and J genes are TRBV7-8 and TRBJ2-7; D uncertain. V shed 5 bases and J shed 2 bases, with 10 bases lying between them. The CDR3 length is 13 residues. Germline assignment: CDR1 SGHVS and CDR2 FQNEAQ. In DNA form, the CDR3 reads TGTGCCAGCAGCCGTCCCGGTCCCTACGAGCAGTACTTC. Translating it yields CASSRPGPYEQYF.

The gene calls are TRBV6-1 and TRBJ1-1, with D possibly being TRBD1 (5 bases). Germline-derived CDR1 and CDR2 are MNHNS and SASEGT. Between the trimmed V and J ends, which lost 2 bases and 0 bases, there was a span of 16 bases. CDR3 length equals 17 residues. The CDR3 region is CASSEPPGGTLNTEAFF. For the CDR3, the DNA is TGTGCCAGCAGTGAACCCCCGGGGGGAACCTTGAACACTGAAGCTTTCTTT.

The rearrangement uses TRBV18 and TRBJ1-3, with 7 bases identical to TRBD1. The junction had 7 bases not matched to a gene; V was cut back by 6 bases and J by 2 bases. The germline V gene encodes CDR1 KGHSH and CDR2 LQKENI. This CDR3 comprises 15 residues. This CDR3 is CASSPQQGPGNTIYF. CDR3 sequence (DNA): TGTGCCAGCTCGCCCCAACAGGGGCCTGGAAACACCATATATTTT.

This clone was observed a handful of times. The CDR3: CASSLPRNEQFF. Written as DNA, the CDR3 is TGTGCCAGCAGTCTCCCGCGCAATGAGCAGTTCTTC. The rearrangement joins TRBV5-6 to TRBJ2-1; D gene uncertain. Trimming shortened V by 5 bases and J by 6 bases, and 9 bases separated the two germline ends. CDR1 SGHDT and CDR2 YYEEEE come from the germline V gene. The CDR3 extends over 12 amino acids.

The chain uses TRBV27 and TRBJ2-7; D is perhaps TRBD2 (5 bases). The V and J ends lost 2 bases and 5 bases respectively, with 22 bases between them. The CDR3 covers 17 residues. The V gene's germline CDR1 is MNHEY and CDR2 SMNVEV (reference sequence). CDR3 in DNA: TGTGCCAGCAGTTTACCCCCCCGGACTCTGGCAATACACGAGCAGTACTTC. It codes for CASSLPPRTLAIHEQYF.

The CDR3 DNA is TGCGCCAGCAGCTTGGGGACAGGGTCGTATTCACCCCTCCACTTT. Encoded protein: CASSLGTGSYSPLHF. This sequence joins TRBV5-1 and TRBJ1-6; 8 bases match TRBD1. CDR3 length equals 15 residues. CDR1 and CDR2 from the germline V gene are SGHRS and YFSETQ. The V gene end was trimmed by 0 bases and the J gene end by 8 bases; junction bases not matched to a gene: 4.

This clone was counted a single time. The V and J genes are TRBV6-6 and TRBJ2-7; 12 bases align to TRBD2. V shed 6 bases, J shed 12 bases, and the junction held 18 bases outside the gene matches. Germline CDR1 and CDR2: MNHNY and SVGAGI (reference sequence). The CDR3 is 16 residues long. The CDR3 coding sequence is TGTGCCAGCAGCTTCCGGACTAGCGGGGACCTCTGGAGCATGTACTTC. Translated, it gives CASSFRTSGDLWSMYF.